This TCR beta chain comes out of a study of cytomegalovirus exposure and HLA in healthy donors. V lost 5 bases and J lost 2; bases outside the gene matches: 13. The CDR3 covers 18 residues. CDR1 and CDR2 from the germline V gene are SGDLS and YYNGEE. PCR involved 60 Vbeta and 13 Jbeta primers. Using immunoSEQ multiplex PCR, the repertoire was profiled, and TCRdb retains in-frame clones only, with some absent. The data show 200,000 or so clones, with about 90% seen just once and roughly 0.23% held by the top ten. The gene calls are TRBV9 and TRBJ2-1; the match to TRBD2 covers 10 bases. The TCR was taken from a girl under three years old in good health and CMV-seronegative. The sequencing input was PBMCs. CDR3 sequence reads: CASSEHSGGEGTYNEQFF. CDR3 sequence (DNA): TGTGCCAGCAGTGAACACAGCGGGGGGGAAGGAACCTACAATGAGCAGTTCTTC.